This T cell receptor (beta chain) was documented in a study of T-cell reconstitution after alpha-beta-depleted transplantation in children. About this clonotype itself: The antigen is unknown. A much larger clonotype is one base distant, so this may be a read error. Because the CDR3 is missing its conserved closing phenylalanine or tryptophan, this is likely a read error.

Study results and limitations: Expanded graft clones, several hundred of them, were reportedly the source of alpha-beta T cells about two months after transplant. The study traced high day-60 TCRbeta diversity in some patients to surviving recipient T cells and thymic progenitors. The authors attributed T-cell counts and diversity one year after transplant mostly to newly produced T cells.

Preparation of the TCRbeta library used unique molecular identifiers. MiXCR was run by TCRdb on the PCR reads, yielding one entry per CDR3 protein. Among about 290,000 distinct CDR3 sequences listed, approximately 7.3% were seen once. Per the germline V gene, CDR1 is SQVTM and CDR2 is ANQGSEA. CDR3 length: 12 residues. Sample: peripheral blood, taken 360 days after TCRalphabeta/CD19-depleted stem cell transplant. The clonotype was recovered from a female patient aged 2 to 10 who had a stem cell transplant for Fanconi anemia, so the T cells may come from the graft donor. V and J are TRBV29-1 and TRBJ1-2, with D maybe TRBD1 (6 bases). The CDR3 DNA is TGCAGCGTCGAAGACAGGACCTATGGCTACACCGTC. Its translation: CSVEDRTYGYTV.